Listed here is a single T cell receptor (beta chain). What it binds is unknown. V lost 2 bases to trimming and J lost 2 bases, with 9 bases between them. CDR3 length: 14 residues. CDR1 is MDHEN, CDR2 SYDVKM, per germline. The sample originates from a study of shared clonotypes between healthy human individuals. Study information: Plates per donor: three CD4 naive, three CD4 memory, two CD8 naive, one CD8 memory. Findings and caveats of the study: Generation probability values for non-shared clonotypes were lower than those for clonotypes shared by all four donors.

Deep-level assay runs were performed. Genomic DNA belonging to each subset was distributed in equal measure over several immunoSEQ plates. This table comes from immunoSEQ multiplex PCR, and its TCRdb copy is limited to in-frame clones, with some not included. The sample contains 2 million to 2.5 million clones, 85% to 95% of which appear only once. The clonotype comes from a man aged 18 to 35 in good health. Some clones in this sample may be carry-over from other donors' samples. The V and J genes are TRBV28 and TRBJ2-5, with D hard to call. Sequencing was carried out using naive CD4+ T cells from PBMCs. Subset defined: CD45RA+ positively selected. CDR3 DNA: TGTGCCAGCAGTTTAAACGGTGTTCAAGAGACCCAGTACTTC. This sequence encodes CASSLNGVQETQYF.